This T cell receptor (beta chain) appears in the sequencing data of a study of identical twins. Study results and limitations: Findings came from cross-sectional statistics, without long-term follow-up of donors.

Trimming took 1 base from V and 2 from J; bases not matched to a gene: 18. Germline CDR1 and CDR2: LGHNA and YNFKEQ. This CDR3 is 21 amino acids long. TCRdb re-analysed the 5' RACE reads in MiXCR, keeping a single row per CDR3 protein. The profile covers about 460,000 distinct CDR3 sequences, with approximately 14% appearing a single time and about 0.52% taken by the ten largest. Worth noting for this clonotype: Its antigen remains unidentified.

These data also formed part of another study, on yellow fever vaccine responses in identical twins.

The TCR was taken from a woman aged 18-29 years in good health. Sequencing was carried out using CD4+ T cells sorted from blood. This chain connects TRBV4-2 to TRBJ2-1, with 9 bases fitting TRBD2. The chain's CDR3 is CASSQVVIAGETPEAYNEQFF. The CDR3 DNA follows: TGTGCCAGCAGCCAAGTGGTTATAGCGGGAGAAACCCCTGAGGCCTACAATGAGCAGTTCTTC.